This is a list of T cell receptor beta chains from one sample in a study of lymphopenia after photon versus proton radiotherapy. Clones were read by immunoSEQ multiplex PCR, and TCRdb kept only the in-frame ones, dropping some. The profile shows about 16,000 clones, approximately 84% of them singletons. Sequenced material: peripheral blood, taken from a patient treated with proton-based radiotherapy. The receptors derive from a man between 65 and 85 years old with pancreatic cancer. The CDR3 runs from the conserved cysteine through the conserved F or W. A D gene is named only where the DNA matches it firmly. Clone size, where shown, is once, few, many, or a class for clones that have expanded.

TRBD1 TRBJ1-1 TRBV5-4 . TGTGCCAGCAGTCTACCCCGACAGGGGAGAAATCTACGCTTCTTT CASSLPRQGRNLRFF
TRBD1 TRBJ1-2 TRBV10-3 . TGTGCCAGCTCAAAACAGACAGGGACAGGGAACTATGGCTACACCTTC CASSKQTGTGNYGYTF
. TRBJ2-7 TRBV29-1 . TGCATTGTAAGCTTCGGCTACGAGCAGTACTTC CIVSFGYEQYF
. TRBJ1-4 TRBV5-1 . TGCGCCAGCAGCCCGGCAGGGATTCAAGAAAAACTGTTTTTT CASSPAGIQEKLFF
. TRBJ2-1 TRBV23-1 . TGCGCCAGCAGACCCAAATCGACAGCCTGGAGCTCCTACAATGAGCAGTTCTTC CASRPKSTAWSSYNEQFF
. TRBJ2-7 TRBV15 . TGTGCCACCAGCGTCGGGGGGACATCCTACGAGCAGTACTTC CATSVGGTSYEQYF
TRBD1 TRBJ1-2 TRBV7-9 . TGTGCCAGCAGCCGGAGCGGGACAGGGGGCTACTATGGCTACACCTTC CASSRSGTGGYYGYTF
. TRBJ2-7 TRBV6-5 . TGTGCCAGCAGTTACGAGGCTTCCTACGAGCAGTACTTC CASSYEASYEQYF
TRBD1 TRBJ1-1 TRBV7-9 . TGTGCCAGCAGCTTAGAGGCAGGGGGAGCTTTCTTT CASSLEAGGAFF
. TRBJ1-1 TRBV9 few TGTGCCAGCAGCTCGGGACACTTGAACACTGAAGCTTTCTTT CASSSGHLNTEAFF
. TRBJ1-2 TRBV19 . TGTGCCAGTAGTATTGGGCCGGGTGTCTATGGCTACACCTTC CASSIGPGVYGYTF
. TRBJ1-1 TRBV18 . TGTGCCAGCTCACCAATGTACACTGAAGCTTTCTTT CASSPMYTEAFF
. TRBJ1-2 TRBV18 . TGTGCCAGCTCACCAGCGGGGGCCAATGGCTACACCTTC CASSPAGANGYTF
. TRBJ1-2 TRBV7-6 . TGTGCCAGCACCCAGACTGCAGGGACTAACTATGGCTACACCTTC CASTQTAGTNYGYTF